This T cell receptor beta chain was retrieved from a study of T cell repertoires in cytomegalovirus infection. Overall study: Shared public TCR beta signatures pointed to both CMV infection and a matching HLA type.

The sample holds a few counts of this clonotype. Antigen: not known. TCRdb ran MiXCR on the reads and lists one entry per CDR3 protein. The sample shows about 890,000 distinct CDR3 sequences, around 29% of them seen only once. The germline V gene has CDR1 MGHDK and CDR2 SYGVNS. Losses at the gene ends were 2 bases for V and 1 base for J; bases not matched to a gene: 2. The CDR3 extends over 15 amino acids. The sample here was cultured CD8+ T cells from PBMCs, taken from culture after CMV antigen stimulation. V usage is TRBV25-1 and J usage is TRBJ2-7, with 10 bases lining up with TRBD1. The TCR originated in a human donor in good health (CMV status not recorded). Some clones in this sample may be carry-over from other donors' samples. DNA for the CDR3: TGTGCCAGCAGTGAAGGACAGGGGGTTTCCTACGAGCAGTACTTC. This encodes CASSEGQGVSYEQYF.